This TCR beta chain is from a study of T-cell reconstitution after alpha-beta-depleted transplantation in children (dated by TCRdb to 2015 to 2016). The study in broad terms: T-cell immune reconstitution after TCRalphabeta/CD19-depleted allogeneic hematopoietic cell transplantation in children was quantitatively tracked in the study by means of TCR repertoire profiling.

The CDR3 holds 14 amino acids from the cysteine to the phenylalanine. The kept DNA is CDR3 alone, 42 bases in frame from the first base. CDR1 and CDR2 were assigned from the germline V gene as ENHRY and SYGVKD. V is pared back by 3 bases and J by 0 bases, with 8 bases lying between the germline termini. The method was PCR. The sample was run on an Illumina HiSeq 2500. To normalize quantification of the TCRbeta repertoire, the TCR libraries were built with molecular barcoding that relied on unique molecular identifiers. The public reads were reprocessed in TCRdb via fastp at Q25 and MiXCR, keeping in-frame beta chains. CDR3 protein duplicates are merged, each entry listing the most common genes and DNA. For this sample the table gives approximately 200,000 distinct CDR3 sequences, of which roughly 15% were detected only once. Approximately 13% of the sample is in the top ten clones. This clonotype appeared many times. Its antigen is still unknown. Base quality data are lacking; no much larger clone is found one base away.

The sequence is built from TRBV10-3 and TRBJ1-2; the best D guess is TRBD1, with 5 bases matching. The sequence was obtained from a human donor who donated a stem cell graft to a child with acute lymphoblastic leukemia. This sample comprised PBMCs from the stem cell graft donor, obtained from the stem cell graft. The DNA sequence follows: TGTGCCATCAGTGAAAAGGGGTCTAACTATGGCTACACCTTC. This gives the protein CAISEKGSNYGYTF.